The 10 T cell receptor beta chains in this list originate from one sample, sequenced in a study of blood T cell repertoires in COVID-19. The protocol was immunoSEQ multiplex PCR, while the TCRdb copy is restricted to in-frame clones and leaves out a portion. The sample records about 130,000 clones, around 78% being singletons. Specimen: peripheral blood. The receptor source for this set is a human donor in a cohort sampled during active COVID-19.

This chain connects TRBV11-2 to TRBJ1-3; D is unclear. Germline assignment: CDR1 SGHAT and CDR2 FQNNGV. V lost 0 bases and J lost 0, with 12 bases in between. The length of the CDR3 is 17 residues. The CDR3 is CASSLDRSVRSGNTIYF. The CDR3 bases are TGTGCCAGCAGCTTAGATCGGAGCGTGCGCTCTGGAAACACCATATATTTT.

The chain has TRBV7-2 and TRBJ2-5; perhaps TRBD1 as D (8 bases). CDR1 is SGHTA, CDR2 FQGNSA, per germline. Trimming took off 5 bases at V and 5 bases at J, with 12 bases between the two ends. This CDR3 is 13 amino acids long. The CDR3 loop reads CASSNRGGETQYF. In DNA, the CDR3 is TGTGCCAGCAGCAACAGGGGGGGCGAGACCCAGTACTTC.

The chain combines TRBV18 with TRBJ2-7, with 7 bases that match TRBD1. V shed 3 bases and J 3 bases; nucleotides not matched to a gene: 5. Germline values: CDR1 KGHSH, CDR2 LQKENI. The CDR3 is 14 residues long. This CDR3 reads CASSPSGTDYEQYF. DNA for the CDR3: TGTGCCAGCTCACCCTCAGGGACAGACTACGAGCAGTACTTC.

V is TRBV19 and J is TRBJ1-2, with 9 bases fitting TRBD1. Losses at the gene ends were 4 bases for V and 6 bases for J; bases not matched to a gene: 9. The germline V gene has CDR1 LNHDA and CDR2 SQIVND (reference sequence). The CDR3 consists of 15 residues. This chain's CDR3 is CASSTGTGKEDGYTF. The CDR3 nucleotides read TGTGCCAGTAGTACGGGGACAGGGAAGGAGGATGGCTACACCTTC.

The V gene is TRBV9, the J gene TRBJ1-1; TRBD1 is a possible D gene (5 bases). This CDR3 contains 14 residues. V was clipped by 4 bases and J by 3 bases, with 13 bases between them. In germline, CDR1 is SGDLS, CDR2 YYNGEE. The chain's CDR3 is CASSSGQAYTEAFF. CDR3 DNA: TGTGCCAGCAGCTCAGGACAAGCCTACACTGAAGCTTTCTTT. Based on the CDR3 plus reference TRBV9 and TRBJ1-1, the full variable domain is DSGVTQTPKHLITATGQRVTLRCSPRSGDLSVYWYQQSLDQGLQFLIQYYNGEERAKGNILERFSAQQFPDLHSELNLSSLELGDSALYFCASSSGQAYTEAFFGQGTRLTVV.

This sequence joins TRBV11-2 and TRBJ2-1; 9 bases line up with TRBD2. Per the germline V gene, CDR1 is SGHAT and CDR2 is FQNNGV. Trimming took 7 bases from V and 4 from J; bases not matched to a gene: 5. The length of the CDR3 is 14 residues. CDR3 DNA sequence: TGTGCCAGCAACGCCCTAGCGGGGTACAATGAGCAGTTCTTC. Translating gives CASNALAGYNEQFF.

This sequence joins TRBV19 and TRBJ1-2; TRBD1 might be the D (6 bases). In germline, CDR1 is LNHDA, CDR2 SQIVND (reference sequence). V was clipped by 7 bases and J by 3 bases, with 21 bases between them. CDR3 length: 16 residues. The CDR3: CASTFFTTQGHYGYTF. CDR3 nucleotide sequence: TGTGCCAGTACCTTCTTCACAACCCAGGGGCACTATGGCTACACCTTC.

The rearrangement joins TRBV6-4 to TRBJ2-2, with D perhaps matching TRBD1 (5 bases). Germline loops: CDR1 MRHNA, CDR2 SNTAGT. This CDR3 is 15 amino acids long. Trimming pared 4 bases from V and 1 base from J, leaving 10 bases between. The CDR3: CASSATGLNTGELFF. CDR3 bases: TGTGCCAGCAGTGCAACAGGATTGAACACCGGGGAGCTGTTTTTT.

The CDR3 here is CASSENPQVPQGSYEQYF. The DNA of the CDR3 is TGTGCCAGCAGTGAAAATCCCCAGGTCCCCCAGGGGTCCTACGAGCAGTACTTC. The chain couples TRBV6-1 to TRBJ2-7, with D possibly matching TRBD1 (6 bases). The V gene's germline CDR1 is MNHNS and CDR2 SASEGT. The CDR3 is 18 amino acids. Trimming took off 2 bases at V and 1 base at J, with 21 bases between the two ends.

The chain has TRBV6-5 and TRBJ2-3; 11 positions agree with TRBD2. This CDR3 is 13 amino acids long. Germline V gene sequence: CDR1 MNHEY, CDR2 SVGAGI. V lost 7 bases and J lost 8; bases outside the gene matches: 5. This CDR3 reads CASTLAGGTTQYF. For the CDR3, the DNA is TGTGCCAGCACCCTAGCGGGGGGTACTACGCAGTATTTT.